These T cell receptor beta chains were read from a single sample in a study of blood T cell repertoires in COVID-19. The repertoire was sequenced with immunoSEQ multiplex PCR; TCRdb's copy has only in-frame clones and lacks some. Of some 290,000 clones listed, more than 85% are singletons. Sequencing input: peripheral blood. These receptor sequences come from a man aged 18 to 30 with active or convalescent COVID-19. The CDR3 runs from the conserved cysteine through the conserved F or W. Each record gives: V gene, D gene, J gene, CDR3 protein. D genes are given only for firm matches.

>TRBV7-2|TRBD1|TRBJ1-1
CASSLNQGANTEAFF
>TRBV4-2|.|TRBJ2-2
CASSQGTGTGELFF
>TRBV9|.|TRBJ1-6
CASSVGLDSPLHF
>TRBV6-2/TRBV6-3|.|TRBJ1-1
CASSYSPRMDMNTEAFF
>TRBV6-5|.|TRBJ1-4
CASSYSGDWEKLFF
>TRBV7-2|.|TRBJ1-5
CASSSGYGTPTRQPQHF
>TRBV19|TRBD1|TRBJ1-2
CASNRDSAFYGYTF
>TRBV18|.|TRBJ2-1
CASSGLNDEQFF
>TRBV12-5|.|TRBJ2-7
CASGLYAGGKGSYEQYF
>TRBV11-2|.|TRBJ2-7
CASSLDAGGEQYF
>TRBV30|.|TRBJ2-3
CAWSSPDTQYF
>TRBV24-1|TRBD2|TRBJ2-2
CATSDLWEGGELFF
>TRBV3-1/TRBV3-2|.|TRBJ2-3
CASSQDRGTGIDTQYF
>TRBV6-5|.|TRBJ2-7
CASRLPGSYEQYF
>TRBV28|.|TRBJ1-2
CASLFQVGGGYTF
>TRBV19|.|TRBJ2-4
CASRGQSRNIQYF
>TRBV5-1|.|TRBJ2-3
CASSLISDTQYF